This T cell receptor (beta chain) was observed in a study of cytotoxic CD8 clonotypes in ibrutinib-treated CLL. Overall study context: The group held 11 relapsed/refractory and around 14 treatment-naive patients, with some 17 IGHV unmutated.

A note on this clone: Its antigen is unknown.

Depths of 1 in 200,000 to 1 in 1 million T cells were the sequencing target. The data were produced by immunoSEQ multiplex PCR, yet TCRdb's version contains in-frame clones alone and is incomplete. In the table there are 200,000 to 250,000 clones, 70% of which are singletons. Trimming cost V 3 bases and J 5 bases; bases outside gene matches: 3. The CDR3 covers 15 residues. Germline V gene data show CDR1 as KGHSH and CDR2 as LQKENI. Study-level findings and limits: There were differences in sampling times between sustained-remission and progressing patients. Clonality showed a rise at ibrutinib response that reversed toward baseline at progression.

The chain is built from TRBV18 and TRBJ2-1, with TRBD2 matching over 11 bases. This material consisted of PBMCs, taken after 24 months of ibrutinib treatment. The receptor's source is a human donor with chronic lymphocytic leukemia. The chain's CDR3 is CASSPETSGNNEQFF. The CDR3 bases are TGTGCCAGCTCACCCGAGACTAGCGGGAACAATGAGCAGTTCTTC.